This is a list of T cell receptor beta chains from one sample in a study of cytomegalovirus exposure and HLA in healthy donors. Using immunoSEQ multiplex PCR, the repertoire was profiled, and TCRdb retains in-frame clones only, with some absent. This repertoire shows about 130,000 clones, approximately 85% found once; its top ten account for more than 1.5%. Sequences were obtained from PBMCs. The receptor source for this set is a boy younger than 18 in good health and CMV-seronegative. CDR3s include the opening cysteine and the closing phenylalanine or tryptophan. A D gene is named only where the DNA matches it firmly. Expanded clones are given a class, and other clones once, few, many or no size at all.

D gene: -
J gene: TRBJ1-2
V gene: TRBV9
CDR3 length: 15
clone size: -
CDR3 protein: CASSAEYRANYGYTF
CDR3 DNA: TGTGCCAGCAGCGCTGAATACAGGGCTAACTATGGCTACACCTTC

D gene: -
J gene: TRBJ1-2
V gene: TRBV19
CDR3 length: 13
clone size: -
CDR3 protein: CASSMSERDGYTF
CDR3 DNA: TGTGCCAGTAGTATGAGCGAGAGGGATGGCTACACCTTC

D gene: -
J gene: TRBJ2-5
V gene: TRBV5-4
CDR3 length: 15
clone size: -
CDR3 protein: CASSLETRIVETQYF
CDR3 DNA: TGTGCCAGCAGCTTGGAAACTAGAATTGTAGAGACCCAGTACTTC

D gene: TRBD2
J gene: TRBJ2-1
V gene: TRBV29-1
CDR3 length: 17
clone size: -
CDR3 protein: CSVGSSGISGSYNEQFF
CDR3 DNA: TGCAGCGTTGGGTCTAGCGGGATAAGTGGATCCTACAATGAGCAGTTCTTC

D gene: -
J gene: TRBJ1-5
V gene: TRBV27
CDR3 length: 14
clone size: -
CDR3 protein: CASKRGGVNQPQHF
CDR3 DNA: TGTGCCAGCAAAAGGGGGGGGGTCAATCAGCCCCAGCATTTT

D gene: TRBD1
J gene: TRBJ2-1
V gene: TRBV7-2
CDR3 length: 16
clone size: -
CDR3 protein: CASSLTGTAAYNEQFF
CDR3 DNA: TGTGCCAGCAGCTTAACCGGGACAGCCGCCTACAATGAGCAGTTCTTC

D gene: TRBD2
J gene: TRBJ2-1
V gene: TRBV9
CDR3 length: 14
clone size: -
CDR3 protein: CASSVDQREGEQFF
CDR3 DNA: TGTGCCAGCAGCGTAGACCAGCGGGAGGGTGAGCAGTTCTTC

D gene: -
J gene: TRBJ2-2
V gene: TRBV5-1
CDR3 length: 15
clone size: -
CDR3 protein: CASSPLTLNTGELFF
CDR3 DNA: TGCGCCAGCAGCCCCCTTACATTGAACACCGGGGAGCTGTTTTTT

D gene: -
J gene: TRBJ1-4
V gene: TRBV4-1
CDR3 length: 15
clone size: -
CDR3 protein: CASSQGDPTNEKLFF
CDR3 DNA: TGCGCCAGCAGCCAAGGAGATCCAACTAATGAAAAACTGTTTTTT

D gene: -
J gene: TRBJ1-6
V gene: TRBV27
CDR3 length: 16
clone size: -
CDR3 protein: CASSSDMSSYNSPLHF
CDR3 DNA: TGTGCCAGCAGTTCCGACATGAGCTCCTATAATTCACCCCTCCACTTT

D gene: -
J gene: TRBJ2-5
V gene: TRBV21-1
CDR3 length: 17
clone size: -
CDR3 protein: CASSNGGVWQGQETQYF
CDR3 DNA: TGTGCCAGCAGCAACGGTGGGGTTTGGCAGGGACAAGAGACCCAGTACTTC

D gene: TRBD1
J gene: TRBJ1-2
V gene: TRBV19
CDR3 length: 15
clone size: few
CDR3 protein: CASSTGTGGSYGYPF
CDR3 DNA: TGTGCCAGTAGCACCGGGACAGGGGGGAGCTATGGCTACCCCTTC

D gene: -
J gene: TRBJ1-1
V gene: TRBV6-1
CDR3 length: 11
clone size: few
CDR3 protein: CASISVTEAFF
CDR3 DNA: TGTGCCAGCATCAGCGTGACTGAAGCTTTCTTT

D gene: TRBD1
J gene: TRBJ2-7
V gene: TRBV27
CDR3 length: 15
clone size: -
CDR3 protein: CASSTDRQSSYEQYF
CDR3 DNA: TGTGCCAGCAGCACGGACAGGCAGAGCTCCTACGAGCAGTACTTC

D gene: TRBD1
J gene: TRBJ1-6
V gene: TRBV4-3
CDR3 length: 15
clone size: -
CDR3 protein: CASSQRDRDNSPLHF
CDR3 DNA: TGCGCCAGCAGCCAACGTGACAGGGATAATTCACCCCTCCACTTT

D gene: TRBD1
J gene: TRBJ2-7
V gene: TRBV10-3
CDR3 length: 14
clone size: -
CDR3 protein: CAIRPGQGANEQYF
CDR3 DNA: TGTGCCATCAGACCGGGACAGGGGGCAAACGAGCAGTACTTC

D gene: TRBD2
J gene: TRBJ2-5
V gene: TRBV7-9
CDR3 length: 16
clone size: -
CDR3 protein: CASSPPGSGGAETQYF
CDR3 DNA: TGTGCCAGCAGCCCCCCGGGTAGCGGGGGGGCCGAGACCCAGTACTTC

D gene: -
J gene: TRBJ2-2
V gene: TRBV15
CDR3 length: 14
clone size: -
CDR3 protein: CATSRDRSTGELFF
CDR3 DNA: TGTGCCACCAGCAGAGATCGCAGCACCGGGGAGCTGTTTTTT

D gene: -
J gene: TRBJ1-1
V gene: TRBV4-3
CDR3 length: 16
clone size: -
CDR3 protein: CASSQDSPGVGTEAFF
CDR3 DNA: TGCGCCAGCAGCCAAGATAGTCCAGGGGTGGGGACTGAAGCTTTCTTT

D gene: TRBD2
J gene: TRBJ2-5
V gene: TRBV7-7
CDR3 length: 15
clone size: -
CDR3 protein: CASSLFGLAEETQYF
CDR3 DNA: TGTGCCAGCAGCTTGTTCGGGCTAGCGGAAGAGACCCAGTACTTC

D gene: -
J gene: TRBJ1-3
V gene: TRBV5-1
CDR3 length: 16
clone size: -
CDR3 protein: CASSPAPRVTGNTIYF
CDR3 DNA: TGCGCCAGCAGCCCGGCGCCTCGGGTTACTGGAAACACCATATATTTT

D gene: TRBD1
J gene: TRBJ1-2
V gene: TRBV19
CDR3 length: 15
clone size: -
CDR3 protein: CASTPTSTGAHGYTF
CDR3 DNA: TGTGCCAGTACCCCCACGTCGACAGGGGCCCATGGCTACACCTTC

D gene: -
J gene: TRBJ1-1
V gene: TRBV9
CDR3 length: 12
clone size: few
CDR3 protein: CASSVPGGGAFF
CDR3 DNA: TGTGCCAGCAGCGTTCCGGGTGGTGGTGCTTTCTTT

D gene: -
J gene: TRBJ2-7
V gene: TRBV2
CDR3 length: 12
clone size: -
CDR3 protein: CASSGRLYEQYF
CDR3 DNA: TGTGCCAGCAGTGGCAGACTCTACGAGCAGTACTTC

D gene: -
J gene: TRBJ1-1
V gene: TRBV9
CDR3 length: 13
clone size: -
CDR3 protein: CASSDGGGTEAFF
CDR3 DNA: TGTGCCAGCAGCGACGGGGGGGGCACTGAAGCTTTCTTT

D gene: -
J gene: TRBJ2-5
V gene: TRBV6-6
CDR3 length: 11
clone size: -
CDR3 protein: CASSQQETQYF
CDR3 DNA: TGTGCCAGCAGTCAACAAGAGACCCAGTACTTC

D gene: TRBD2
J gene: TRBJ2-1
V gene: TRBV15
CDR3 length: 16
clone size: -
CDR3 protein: CATSRELAGAINEQFF
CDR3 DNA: TGTGCCACCAGCAGAGAACTAGCGGGTGCCATCAATGAGCAGTTCTTC

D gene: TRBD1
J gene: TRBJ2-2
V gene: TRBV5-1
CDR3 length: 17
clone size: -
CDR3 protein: CASSSARTGGFGGELFF
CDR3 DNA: TGCGCCAGCAGCTCAGCTCGGACAGGGGGCTTCGGCGGGGAGCTGTTTTTT

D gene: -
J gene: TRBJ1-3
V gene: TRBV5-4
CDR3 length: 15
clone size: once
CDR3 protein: CASSLNGPSGNTIYF
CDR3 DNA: TGTGCCAGCAGCTTGAATGGCCCCTCTGGAAACACCATATATTTT

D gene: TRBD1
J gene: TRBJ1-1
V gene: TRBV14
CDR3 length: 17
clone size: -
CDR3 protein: CASSQGGPGQIYRGAFF
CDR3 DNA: TGTGCCAGCAGCCAAGGGGGGCCGGGACAGATTTATAGAGGGGCTTTCTTT

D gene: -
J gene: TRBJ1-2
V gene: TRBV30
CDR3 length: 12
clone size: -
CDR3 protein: CAWSVSVLGYTF
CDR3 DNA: TGTGCCTGGAGTGTCAGCGTGCTAGGCTACACCTTC

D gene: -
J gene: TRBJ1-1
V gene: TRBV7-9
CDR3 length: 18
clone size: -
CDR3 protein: CASSLKVVRNGMNTEAFF
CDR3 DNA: TGTGCCAGCAGCTTAAAGGTTGTAAGGAACGGGATGAACACTGAAGCTTTCTTT

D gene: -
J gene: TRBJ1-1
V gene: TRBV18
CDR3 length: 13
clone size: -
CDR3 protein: CASSSKQGTEAFF
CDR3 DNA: TGTGCCAGCTCATCCAAACAGGGCACTGAAGCTTTCTTT

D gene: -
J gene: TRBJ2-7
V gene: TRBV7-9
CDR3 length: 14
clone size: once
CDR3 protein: CASSPTVGSYEQYF
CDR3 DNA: TGTGCCAGCAGCCCAACAGTCGGATCCTACGAGCAGTACTTC

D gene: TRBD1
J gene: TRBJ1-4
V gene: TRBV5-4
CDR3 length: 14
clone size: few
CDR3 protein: CASSQGVTNEKLFF
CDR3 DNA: TGTGCCAGCAGCCAGGGGGTAACTAATGAAAAACTGTTTTTT

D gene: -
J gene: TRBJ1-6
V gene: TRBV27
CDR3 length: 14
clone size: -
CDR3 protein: CASSFTGGRSPLHF
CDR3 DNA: TGTGCCAGCAGTTTCACGGGGGGTCGGTCACCCCTCCACTTT

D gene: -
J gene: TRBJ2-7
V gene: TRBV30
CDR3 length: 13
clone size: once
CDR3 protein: CAWSVSTSYEQYF
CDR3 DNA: TGTGCCTGGAGTGTATCTACGTCCTACGAGCAGTACTTC

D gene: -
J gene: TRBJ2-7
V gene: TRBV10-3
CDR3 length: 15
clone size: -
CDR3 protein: CAISESEGATYEQYF
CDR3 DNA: TGTGCCATCAGTGAGTCGGAGGGGGCTACCTACGAGCAGTACTTC

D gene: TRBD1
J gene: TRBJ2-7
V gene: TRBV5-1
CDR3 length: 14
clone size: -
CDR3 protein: CASRSIQGQDEQYF
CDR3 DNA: TGCGCCAGCAGATCGATACAGGGGCAGGACGAGCAGTACTTC

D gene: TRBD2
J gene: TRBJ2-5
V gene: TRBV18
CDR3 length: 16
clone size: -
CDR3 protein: CASSLRTSGSRETQYF
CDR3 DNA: TGTGCCAGCTCACTCCGGACTAGCGGGAGCAGAGAGACCCAGTACTTC

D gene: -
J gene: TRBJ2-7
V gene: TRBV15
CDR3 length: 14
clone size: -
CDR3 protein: CATSRPSRQYEQYF
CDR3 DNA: TGTGCCACCAGCAGACCTTCTAGACAGTACGAGCAGTACTTC

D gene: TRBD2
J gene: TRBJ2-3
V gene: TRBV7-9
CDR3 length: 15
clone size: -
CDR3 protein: CASSHTSGGTDTQYF
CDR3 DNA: TGTGCCAGCAGCCATACTAGCGGGGGGACAGATACGCAGTATTTT

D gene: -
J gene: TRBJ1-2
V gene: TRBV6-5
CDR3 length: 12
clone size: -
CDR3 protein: CASSELPGGYTF
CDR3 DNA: TGTGCCAGCAGTGAATTACCCGGTGGCTACACCTTC

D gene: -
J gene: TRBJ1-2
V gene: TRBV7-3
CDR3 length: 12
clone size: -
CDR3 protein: CASSSGRGGYTF
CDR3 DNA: TGTGCCAGCAGCTCCGGTCGGGGTGGCTACACCTTC

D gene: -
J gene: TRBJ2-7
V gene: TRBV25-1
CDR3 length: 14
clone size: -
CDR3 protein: CASSEIGASYEQYF
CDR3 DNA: TGTGCCAGCAGTGAGATTGGGGCTAGCTACGAGCAGTACTTC

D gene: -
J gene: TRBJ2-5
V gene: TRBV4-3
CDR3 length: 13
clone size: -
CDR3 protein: CASSQVQQETQYF
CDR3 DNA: TGCGCCAGCAGCCAAGTCCAACAAGAGACCCAGTACTTC

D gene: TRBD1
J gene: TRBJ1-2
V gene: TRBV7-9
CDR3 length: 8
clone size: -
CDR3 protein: CASRQGTF
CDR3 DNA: TGTGCCAGCAGACAGGGGACTTTC

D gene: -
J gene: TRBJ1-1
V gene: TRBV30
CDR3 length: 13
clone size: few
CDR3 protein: CAWSRQSNTEAFF
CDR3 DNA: TGTGCCTGGAGTCGACAGTCGAACACTGAAGCTTTCTTT

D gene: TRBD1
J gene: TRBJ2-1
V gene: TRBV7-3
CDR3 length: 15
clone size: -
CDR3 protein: CASSLGQGVPHEQFF
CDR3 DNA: TGTGCCAGCAGCTTGGGACAGGGGGTTCCTCATGAGCAGTTCTTC

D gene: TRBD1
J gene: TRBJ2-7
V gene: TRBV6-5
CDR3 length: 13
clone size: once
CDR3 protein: CASSEGATYEQYF
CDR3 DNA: TGTGCCAGCAGCGAGGGGGCGACGTACGAGCAGTACTTC

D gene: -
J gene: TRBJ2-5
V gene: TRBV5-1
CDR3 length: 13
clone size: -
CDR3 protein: CASSKDRGETQYF
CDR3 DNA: TGCGCCAGCAGTAAGGACAGAGGAGAGACCCAGTACTTC

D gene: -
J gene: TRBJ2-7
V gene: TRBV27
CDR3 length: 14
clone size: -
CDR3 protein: CASSPRDRYYEQYF
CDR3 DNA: TGTGCCAGCAGTCCGCGGGACAGATACTACGAGCAGTACTTC

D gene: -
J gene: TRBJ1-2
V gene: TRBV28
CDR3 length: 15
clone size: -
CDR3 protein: CASSSGLRQLYGYTF
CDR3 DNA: TGTGCCAGCAGTTCCGGTTTGAGACAGCTCTATGGCTACACCTTC

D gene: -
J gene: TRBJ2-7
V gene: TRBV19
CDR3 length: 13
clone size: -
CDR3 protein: CASSNNLPYEQYF
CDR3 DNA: TGTGCCAGTAGTAATAACTTACCCTACGAGCAGTACTTC

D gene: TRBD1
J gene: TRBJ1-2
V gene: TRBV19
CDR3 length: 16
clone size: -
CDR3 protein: CASSTSPGTGSYGYTF
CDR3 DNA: TGTGCCAGTAGTACTAGTCCCGGGACAGGGTCCTATGGCTACACCTTC

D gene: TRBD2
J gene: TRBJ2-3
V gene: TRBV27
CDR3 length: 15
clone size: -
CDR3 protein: CASRPTSGSIDTQYF
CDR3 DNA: TGTGCCAGCAGACCGACTAGCGGGAGCATAGATACGCAGTATTTT

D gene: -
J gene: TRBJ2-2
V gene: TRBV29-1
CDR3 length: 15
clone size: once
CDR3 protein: CSAQRAGSNTGELFF
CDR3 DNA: TGCAGCGCCCAACGGGCAGGGTCGAACACCGGGGAGCTGTTTTTT